A selection of T cell receptor beta chains follows, all from one sample in a study of glioma-infiltrating T cells. TCRdb itself ran the multiplex PCR reads through MiXCR, one entry per CDR3 protein. The sample has approximately 110,000 distinct CDR3 sequences; 20% to 30% are singletons. The sample taken for sequencing was glioma tissue, nonneoplastic brain tissue, or PBMCs (not recorded which). Receptor source: a human donor with low-grade glioma or glioblastoma, undergoing nonglioma brain surgery, or in good health (not recorded which). The CDR3 runs from the conserved cysteine through the conserved F or W. A D gene is named only where the DNA matches it firmly. Clone sizes are given selectively: once, few, many, or a class where the clone is expanded.

TRBV2	NA	many	TRBJ2-5	TGTGCCAGCAGTTTCGCAGAGACCCAGTACTTC	CASSFAETQYF
TRBV10-3	NA	many	TRBJ1-5	TGTGCCACACGGGACACGGATCAGCCCCAGCATTTT	CATRDTDQPQHF
TRBV7-9	NA	many	TRBJ1-5	TGTGCCAGCAGCCCCCACGGCAATCAGCCCCAGCATTTT	CASSPHGNQPQHF
TRBV3-1	NA	few	TRBJ2-7	TGTGCCAGCAGCCAATCCCGGGTGGAGCAGTACTTC	CASSQSRVEQYF
TRBV2	TRBD1	many	TRBJ2-7	TGTGCCACCAAGAGGGACAGTTACTACGAGCAGTACTTC	CATKRDSYYEQYF
TRBV20-1	TRBD2	once	TRBJ2-3	TGCAGTGCTAGCGACCCTGGGACTAGTGGGCATCACACAGATACGCAGTATTTT	CSASDPGTSGHHTDTQYF
TRBV20-1	NA	many	TRBJ1-3	TGCAGTGCTAGATCTCGGGGCGGTTCCTCTGGAAACACCATATATTTT	CSARSRGGSSGNTIYF
TRBV27	NA	many	TRBJ2-1	TGTGCCAGCAGTTTAGACAGAGTCTACAATGAGCAGTTCTTC	CASSLDRVYNEQFF
TRBV30	NA	many	TRBJ2-1	TGTGCCTGGAGTACGGGGGCCATCTACAATGAGCAGTTCTTC	CAWSTGAIYNEQFF
TRBV7-4	NA	NA	TRBJ2-5	TGTGCCAGCAGCTCAAGACCCGTTCGTGCCCGGTACTTC	CASSSRPVRARYF
TRBV3-1	TRBD1	many	TRBJ1-1	TGTGCCAGCAGCCAATTCAACGCAGGGGGCACTGAAGCTTTCTTT	CASSQFNAGGTEAFF
TRBV2	NA	NA	TRBJ2-3	TGTGCCAGCAAAGGCGGGTCCCACACAGATACGCAGTATTTT	CASKGGSHTDTQYF
TRBV27	NA	many	TRBJ2-7	TGTGCCAGCAGTTCGGGATTCTCCTACGAGCAGTACTTC	CASSSGFSYEQYF
TRBV11-2	TRBD2	many	TRBJ2-3	TGTGCCAGCAGCCTTTTGACTAGCGGGAGCACAGATACGCAGTATTTT	CASSLLTSGSTDTQYF
TRBV28	NA	many	TRBJ2-3	TGTGCCAGCAGTTCACGGAGTGATCAGGGGGGATACACAGATACGCAGTATTTT	CASSSRSDQGGYTDTQYF
TRBV7-9	TRBD1	many	TRBJ1-2	TGTGCCAGCAGCTACTTAAGACCGGGACAGGGGAATGGCTACACCTTC	CASSYLRPGQGNGYTF
TRBV4-3	NA	many	TRBJ2-3	TGCGCCAGCAGCCGCACTAATCTCATCACAGATACGCAGTATTTT	CASSRTNLITDTQYF
TRBV7-2	NA	many	TRBJ2-3	TGTGCCAGCAGCTCGACCCGCAGGACAGATACGCAGTATTTT	CASSSTRRTDTQYF
TRBV29-1	NA	many	TRBJ2-3	TGCAGCGTTGTGGTAGGAACTAGCACAGATACGCAGTATTTT	CSVVVGTSTDTQYF
TRBV4-1	TRBD2	NA	TRBJ2-1	TGCGCCAGCAGCCGATCCTCCGGGACTAGCGGACACAATGAGCAGTTCTTC	CASSRSSGTSGHNEQFF
TRBV12-3/TRBV12-4	NA	NA	TRBJ1-3	TGTGCCAGCAGTTTAATGACCTTATATTCTGGAAACACCATATATTTT	CASSLMTLYSGNTIYF
TRBV5-1	TRBD1	many	TRBJ1-1	TGCGCCAGCAGCTTGACCCAGGGGGCGATTGGAACTGAAGCTTTCTTT	CASSLTQGAIGTEAFF
TRBV29-1	NA	NA	TRBJ1-5	TGCAGCGTCAAAGCGGGCAATCAGCCCCAGCATTTT	CSVKAGNQPQHF
TRBV28	NA	many	TRBJ1-2	TGTGCCAGCAGTTTAGTGACAACTGGCTACACCTTC	CASSLVTTGYTF
TRBV12-3/TRBV12-4	NA	many	TRBJ2-5	TGTGCCAGCAGTATCCTAGGACCCTTGGGGACCCAGTACTTC	CASSILGPLGTQYF
TRBV11-2	NA	many	TRBJ2-1	TGTGCCAGCAGCCCACCGGCACTAGGGACCGATGAGCAGTTCTTC	CASSPPALGTDEQFF
TRBV14	NA	many	TRBJ2-5	TGTGCCAGCAGCCAAGATTGGGCAGAGACCCAGTACTTC	CASSQDWAETQYF
TRBV15	NA	many	TRBJ1-5	TGTGCCACCAGAATTACCCAAGACAATCAGCCCCAGCATTTT	CATRITQDNQPQHF
TRBV29-1	TRBD1	many	TRBJ1-2	TGCAGCGTTGTGCGGACAGGGGGCTATGGCTACACCTTC	CSVVRTGGYGYTF
TRBV12-3/TRBV12-4	TRBD1	many	TRBJ1-2	TGTGCCAGCATCCACGGGGGACAGGACTACTATGGCTACACCTTC	CASIHGGQDYYGYTF
TRBV6-1	TRBD2	many	TRBJ2-1	TGTGCCAGCAAATTAGCGGGAGGACCTTACAATGAGCAGTTCTTC	CASKLAGGPYNEQFF
TRBV29-1	TRBD2	many	TRBJ2-1	TGCAGCGTAAGTCGGGAGGCCAGCTCCTACAATGAGCAGTTCTTC	CSVSREASSYNEQFF
TRBV10-1	NA	many	TRBJ2-3	TGCGCCAGCAGTTTTGACAGGTCCACAGATACGCAGTATTTT	CASSFDRSTDTQYF
TRBV6-2/TRBV6-3	TRBD1	many	TRBJ2-1	TGTGCCAGCAGTTTTTGGGACAGTCACAATGAGCAGTTCTTC	CASSFWDSHNEQFF
TRBV13	NA	NA	TRBJ2-3	TGTGCCAGCAAGGGATGGGACACAGATACGCAGTATTTT	CASKGWDTDTQYF
TRBV18	NA	NA	TRBJ2-5	TGTGCCAGCTCACCACCGGGTGTGGGACGGCAAGAGACCCAGTACTTC	CASSPPGVGRQETQYF
TRBV6-1	TRBD2	many	TRBJ2-3	TGTGCCAGCAGAATTAGCGGGGGTACAGATACGCAGTATTTT	CASRISGGTDTQYF
TRBV5-4	NA	many	TRBJ2-5	TGTGCCAGCAGCTTGGGGATCGGAGAGACCCAGTACTTC	CASSLGIGETQYF
TRBV24-1	NA	many	TRBJ2-5	TGTGCCACCAGTGATCCAAGGACTGCCCAAGAGACCCAGTACTTC	CATSDPRTAQETQYF
TRBV12-3/TRBV12-4	NA	many	TRBJ1-1	TGTGCCAGCATCCCACAACAGGGTTGGAACACTGAAGCTTTCTTT	CASIPQQGWNTEAFF
TRBV6-5	NA	many	TRBJ2-1	TGTGCCAGCAGTTACAGGCGGGGCAACAATGAGCAGTTCTTC	CASSYRRGNNEQFF
TRBV19	NA	many	TRBJ2-1	TGTGCCAGTAGTATTCCCGGTTACAATGAGCAGTTCTTC	CASSIPGYNEQFF
TRBV11-3	TRBD2	NA	TRBJ2-1	TGTGCCAGCAGCTCACTAGCGTACAATGAGCAGTTCTTC	CASSSLAYNEQFF
TRBV13	NA	many	TRBJ1-1	TGTGCCAGCAGCTATTACACTGAAGCTTTCTTT	CASSYYTEAFF
TRBV5-1	NA	few	TRBJ1-6	TGCGCCAGCAGCTCGTCGGACAGAAGGTCCCCCCTCCACTTT	CASSSSDRRSPLHF
TRBV5-1	TRBD1	once	TRBJ2-3	TGCGCCAGCAGCGAGGGACAGGGGGCGGATAAGCAGTATTTT	CASSEGQGADKQYF
TRBV27	TRBD2	NA	TRBJ2-1	TGTGCCAGCAGCCCTATGGGCGGTACTAGCGGGGCCAATGAGCAGTTCTTC	CASSPMGGTSGANEQFF
TRBV2	NA	many	TRBJ1-1	TGTGCCACCCAAGAGAGGACTGAAGCTTTCTTT	CATQERTEAFF
TRBV24-1	TRBD1	many	TRBJ2-3	TGTGCCACCAGTGATTCCGTCGACAGGGCGCAGTATTTT	CATSDSVDRAQYF
TRBV6-6	NA	NA	TRBJ1-1	TGTGCCAGCAGTTACTCGGGCTTGGACACTGGAGCTTTCTTT	CASSYSGLDTGAFF
TRBV20-1	NA	NA	TRBJ2-7	TGCAGTGCTAGGGGGGGGTCAGGGGGACACGAGCAGTACTTC	CSARGGSGGHEQYF
TRBV10-3	TRBD1	few	TRBJ2-7	TGTGCCATCAGCACCGGGACAGGGAATCGCGAGCAGTACTTC	CAISTGTGNREQYF
TRBV7-9	NA	many	TRBJ2-7	TGTGCCAGCAGCTTAATTTACGAGCAGTACTTC	CASSLIYEQYF
TRBV28	NA	many	TRBJ2-1	TGTGCCAGCAGTTCGACGGGACGCAGCTCCTACAATGAGCAGTTCTTC	CASSSTGRSSYNEQFF
TRBV6-2/TRBV6-3	NA	many	TRBJ1-6	TGTGCCAGCAGTTACTCGAGACAGAGGGATAATTCACCCCTCCACTTT	CASSYSRQRDNSPLHF